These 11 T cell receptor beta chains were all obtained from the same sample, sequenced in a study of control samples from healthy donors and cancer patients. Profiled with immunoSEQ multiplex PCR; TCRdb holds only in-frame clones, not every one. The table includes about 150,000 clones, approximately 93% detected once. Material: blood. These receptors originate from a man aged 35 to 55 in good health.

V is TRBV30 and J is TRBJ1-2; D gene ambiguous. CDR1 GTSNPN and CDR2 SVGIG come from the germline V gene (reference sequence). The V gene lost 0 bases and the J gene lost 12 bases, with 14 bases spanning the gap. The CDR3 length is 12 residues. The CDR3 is CAWSVGGLMDTF. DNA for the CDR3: TGTGCCTGGAGTGTAGGCGGTCTTATGGACACCTTC.

DNA for the CDR3: TGTGCCAGCAGCGTAGATGCGGCGATAGGCACTGAAGCTTTCTTT. Translated, it gives CASSVDAAIGTEAFF. The chain is built from TRBV9 and TRBJ1-1; D gene ambiguous. V was trimmed by 0 bases and J by 4 bases, leaving 13 bases between them. Germline CDR1 is SGDLS and CDR2 is YYNGEE. The CDR3 is made up of 15 amino acids.

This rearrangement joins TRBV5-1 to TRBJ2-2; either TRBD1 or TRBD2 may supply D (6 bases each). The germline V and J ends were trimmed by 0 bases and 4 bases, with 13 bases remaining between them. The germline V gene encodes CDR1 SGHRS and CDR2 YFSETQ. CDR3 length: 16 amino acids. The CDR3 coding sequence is TGCGCCAGCAGCTTGGCTCGGGGGCCGGCCACCGGGGAGCTGTTTTTT. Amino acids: CASSLARGPATGELFF. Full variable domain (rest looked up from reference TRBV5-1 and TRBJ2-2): KAGVTQTPRYLIKTRGQQVTLSCSPISGHRSVSWYQQTPGQGLQFLFEYFSETQRNKGNFPGRFSGRQFSNSRSEMNVSTLELGDSALYLCASSLARGPATGELFFGEGSRLTVL.

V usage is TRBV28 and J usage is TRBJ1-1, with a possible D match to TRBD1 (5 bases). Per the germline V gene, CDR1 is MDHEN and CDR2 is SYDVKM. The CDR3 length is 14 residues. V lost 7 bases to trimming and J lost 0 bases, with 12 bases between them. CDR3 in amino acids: CASTTGGVNTEAFF. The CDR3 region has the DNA TGTGCCAGCACCACCGGAGGGGTGAACACTGAAGCTTTCTTT.

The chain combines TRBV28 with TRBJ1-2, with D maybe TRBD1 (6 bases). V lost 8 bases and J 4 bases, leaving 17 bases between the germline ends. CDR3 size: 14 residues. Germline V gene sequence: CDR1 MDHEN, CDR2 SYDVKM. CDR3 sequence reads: CASGKIQGGYGYTF. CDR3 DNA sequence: TGTGCCAGCGGGAAAATACAGGGAGGCTATGGCTACACCTTC.

The CDR3 reads CAWRGTVNGYTF. The CDR3 DNA follows: TGTGCCTGGAGAGGGACAGTTAATGGCTACACCTTC. V gene TRBV30 combines with J gene TRBJ1-2; 7 nucleotides align to TRBD1. This CDR3 has 12 residues. CDR1 and CDR2 (germline): GTSNPN, SVGIG (reference sequence). The V and J ends lost 3 bases and 6 bases, in that order; junction bases with no gene match: 4. The whole variable domain, remainder taken from reference TRBV30 and TRBJ1-2, is SQTIHQWPATLVQPVGSPLSLECTVEGTSNPNLYWYRQAAGRGLQLLFYSVGIGQISSEVPQNLSASRPQDRQFILSSKKLLLSDSGFYLCAWRGTVNGYTFGSGTRLTVV.

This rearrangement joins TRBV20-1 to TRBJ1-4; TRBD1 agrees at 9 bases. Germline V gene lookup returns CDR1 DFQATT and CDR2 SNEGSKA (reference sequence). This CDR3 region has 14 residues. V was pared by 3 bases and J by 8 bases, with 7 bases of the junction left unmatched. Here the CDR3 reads CSASPGTGKEKLFF. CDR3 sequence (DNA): TGCAGTGCTAGTCCCGGGACAGGGAAAGAAAAACTGTTTTTT.

This CDR3 is CASSGLETYEQYF. The CDR3 DNA follows: TGTGCCAGCTCAGGGCTAGAAACCTACGAGCAGTACTTC. The V call is TRBV18, the J call TRBJ2-7, with D unclear. Germline V lookup: CDR1 KGHSH, CDR2 LQKENI. V was shortened by 5 bases and J by 2 bases, with 10 bases between the two germline ends. The CDR3 consists of 13 residues.

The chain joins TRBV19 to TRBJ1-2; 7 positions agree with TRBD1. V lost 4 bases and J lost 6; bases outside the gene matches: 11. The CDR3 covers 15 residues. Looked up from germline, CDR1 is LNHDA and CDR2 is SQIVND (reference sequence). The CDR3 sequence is CASSTRGQPGDGYTF. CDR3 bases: TGTGCCAGTAGTACCCGGGGACAGCCGGGCGATGGCTACACCTTC.

DNA for the CDR3: TGTGCCTGGAGCCCAGGGTTTACACGAGGCTACACCTTC. Encoded protein: CAWSPGFTRGYTF. The rearrangement uses TRBV30 and TRBJ1-2, with a possible D match to TRBD1 (5 bases). The CDR3 sequence is 13 residues long. Per germline, CDR1 GTSNPN and CDR2 SVGIG (reference sequence). The germline V and J ends were trimmed by 3 bases and 8 bases, with 16 bases remaining between them.

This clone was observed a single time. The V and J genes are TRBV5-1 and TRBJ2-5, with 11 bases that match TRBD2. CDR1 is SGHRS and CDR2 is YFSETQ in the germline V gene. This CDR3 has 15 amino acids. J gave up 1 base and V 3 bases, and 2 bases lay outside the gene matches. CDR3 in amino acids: CASSWGLAAQETQYF. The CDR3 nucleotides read TGCGCCAGCAGCTGGGGACTAGCGGCCCAAGAGACCCAGTACTTC.